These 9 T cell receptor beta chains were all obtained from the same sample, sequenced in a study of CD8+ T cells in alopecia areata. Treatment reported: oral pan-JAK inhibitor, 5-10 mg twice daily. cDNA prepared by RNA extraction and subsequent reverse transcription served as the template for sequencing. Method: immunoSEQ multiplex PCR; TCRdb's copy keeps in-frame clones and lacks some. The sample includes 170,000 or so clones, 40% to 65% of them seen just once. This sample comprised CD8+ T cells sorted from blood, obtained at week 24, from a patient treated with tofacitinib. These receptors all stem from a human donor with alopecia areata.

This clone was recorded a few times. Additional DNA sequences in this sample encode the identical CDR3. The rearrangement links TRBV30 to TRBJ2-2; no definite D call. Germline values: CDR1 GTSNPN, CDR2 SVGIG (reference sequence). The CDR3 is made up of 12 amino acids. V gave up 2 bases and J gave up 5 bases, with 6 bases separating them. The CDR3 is CAWSLGTGELFF. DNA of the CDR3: TGTGCCTGGAGTCTAGGTACCGGGGAGCTGTTTTTT.

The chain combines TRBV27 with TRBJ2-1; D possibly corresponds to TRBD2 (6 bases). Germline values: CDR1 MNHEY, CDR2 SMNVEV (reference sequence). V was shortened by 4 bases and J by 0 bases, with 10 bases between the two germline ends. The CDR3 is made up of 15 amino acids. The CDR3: CASSSDGGSYNEQFF. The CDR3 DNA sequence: TGTGCCAGCAGTTCGGACGGGGGCTCCTACAATGAGCAGTTCTTC.

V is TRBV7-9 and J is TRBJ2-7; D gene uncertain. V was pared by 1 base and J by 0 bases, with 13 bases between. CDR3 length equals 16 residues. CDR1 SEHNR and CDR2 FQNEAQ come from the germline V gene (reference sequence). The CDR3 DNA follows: TGTGCCAGCAGCTTAGGTCTACCCGGGCCCTCCTACGAGCAGTACTTC. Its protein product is CASSLGLPGPSYEQYF.

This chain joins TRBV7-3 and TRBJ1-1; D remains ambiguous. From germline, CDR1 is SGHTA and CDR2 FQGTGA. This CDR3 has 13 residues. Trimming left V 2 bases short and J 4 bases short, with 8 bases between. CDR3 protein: CASSLSGSTEAFF. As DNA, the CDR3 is TGTGCCAGCAGCTTATCCGGTAGCACTGAAGCTTTCTTT.

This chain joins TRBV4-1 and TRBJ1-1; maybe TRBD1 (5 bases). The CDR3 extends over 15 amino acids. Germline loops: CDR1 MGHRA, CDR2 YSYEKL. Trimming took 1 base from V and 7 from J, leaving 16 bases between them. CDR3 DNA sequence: TGCGCCAGCAGCCAAGTACCGACAGATCGCCGTGAAGCTTTCTTT. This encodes CASSQVPTDRREAFF.

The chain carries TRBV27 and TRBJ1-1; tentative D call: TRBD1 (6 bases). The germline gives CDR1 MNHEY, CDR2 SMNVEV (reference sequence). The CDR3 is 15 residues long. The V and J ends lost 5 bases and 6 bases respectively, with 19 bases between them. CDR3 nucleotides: TGTGCCAGCAGTCCACAAGGAACAGGGATCCCTGAAGCTTTCTTT. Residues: CASSPQGTGIPEAFF.

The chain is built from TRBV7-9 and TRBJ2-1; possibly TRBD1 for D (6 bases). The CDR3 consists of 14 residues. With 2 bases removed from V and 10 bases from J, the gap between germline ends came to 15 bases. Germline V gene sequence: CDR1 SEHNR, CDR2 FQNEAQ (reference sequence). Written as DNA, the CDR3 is TGTGCCAGCAGCTTATCACAGGGATCGTGGGAGCAGTTCTTC. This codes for CASSLSQGSWEQFF.

The CDR3 nucleotides read TGTGCCAGCAGCTTAGGCCAGGGTGGAAGGGATAGCAATCAGCCCCAGCATTTT. It codes for CASSLGQGGRDSNQPQHF. The V and J genes are TRBV13 and TRBJ1-5, with D perhaps matching TRBD1 (5 bases). CDR3 length equals 18 residues. Trimming removed 0 bases from V and 0 bases from J, with 15 bases in between. The germline V gene encodes CDR1 PRHDT and CDR2 FYEKMQ (reference sequence).

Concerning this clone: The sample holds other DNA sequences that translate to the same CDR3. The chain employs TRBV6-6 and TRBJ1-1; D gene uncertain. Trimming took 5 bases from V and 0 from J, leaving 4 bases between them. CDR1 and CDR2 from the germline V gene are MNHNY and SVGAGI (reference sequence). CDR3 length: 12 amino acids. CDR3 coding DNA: TGTGCCAGCAGTCTCATGAACACTGAAGCTTTCTTT. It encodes CASSLMNTEAFF.